One and the same sample provided the 26 T cell receptor beta chains below, sequenced in a study of blood T cells in healthy people across ages (dated by TCRdb to 2013 to 2016). The library was obtained by 5' RACE. This sample was sequenced with an Illumina HiSeq 2500. A second PCR of roughly 6 to 11 cycles was performed with a sample-barcoded 5' primer and a J-beta primer mix. TCRdb cleaned the public reads at Q25 with fastp, built clones with MiXCR and kept in-frame beta chains. Identical CDR3 protein sequences are pooled into one entry, listed with their most common genes and DNA. For this sample there are some 750,000 distinct CDR3 sequences; 22% appear just once. Of the sample, around 21% falls within the top ten clones. The source material was blood. Every receptor here comes from a man aged 65-85 years in good health.

This clonotype showed up many times. This chain uses TRBV29-1 with TRBJ1-4; no clear D gene. Germline values: CDR1 SQVTM, CDR2 ANQGSEA. V was clipped by 7 bases and J by 6 bases, with 12 bases between them. This CDR3 contains 12 residues. CDR3 coding DNA: TGCAGCGCGGGGATGAGGGATGAAAAACTGTTTTTT. Its protein is CSAGMRDEKLFF.

This clonotype appeared a few times. The V call is TRBV14, the J call TRBJ2-5; 9 positions match TRBD2. CDR3 length: 16 residues. Losses at the gene ends were 4 bases for V and 1 base for J; bases not matched to a gene: 7. Per the germline V gene, CDR1 is SGHDN and CDR2 is FVKESK. The CDR3 DNA sequence: TGTGCCAGCAGCCGGAGGACTAGCGCCCTCCAAGAGACCCAGTACTTC. Its translation: CASSRRTSALQETQYF.

The rearrangement uses TRBV20-1 and TRBJ2-1; 11 bases line up with TRBD2. The germline V gene has CDR1 DFQATT and CDR2 SNEGSKA (reference sequence). The junction had 11 bases not matched to a gene; V was cut back by 0 bases and J by 7 bases. This CDR3 has 17 amino acids. The CDR3 coding sequence is TGCAGTGCTAGAGATCCCTTTACTAGCGGGAGAGGTAATGAGCAGTTCTTC. This codes for CSARDPFTSGRGNEQFF.

This clonotype was picked up many times. The chain is built from TRBV7-2 and TRBJ2-2; D is tentatively TRBD1 or TRBD2 (6 bases each). Germline loops: CDR1 SGHTA, CDR2 FQGNSA. V lost 5 bases and J lost 14, with 18 bases in between. The CDR3 is 13 amino acids. The CDR3 sequence: CASSTLRAGGLFF. The CDR3 DNA sequence: TGTGCCAGCAGCACCCTACGCGCCGGGGGCCTGTTTTTT.

This sequence joins TRBV12-3 or TRBV12-4 and TRBJ2-1, with TRBD2 identical over 7 bases. The CDR3 has 15 residues. V was clipped by 7 bases and J by 8 bases; unmatched bases: 14. CDR3 in DNA: TGTGCCAGCACCGCCACGGGGCGGGAGTTCCATGAGCAGTTCTTC. This translates into CASTATGREFHEQFF.

The chain joins TRBV11-2 to TRBJ2-1, with D uncertain. The end of the DNA aligns better with TRBJ2-7, so the J call may be wrong. Per germline, CDR1 SGHAT and CDR2 FQNNGV. The CDR3 has 14 residues. CDR3 region: CASTLLTSSYEQYF. CDR3 DNA sequence: TGTGCCAGCACCCTACTGACGAGCTCCTACGAGCAGTACTTC.

This clonotype was picked up a small number of times. The chain carries TRBV7-2 and TRBJ2-3, with D possibly TRBD2 on 5 matching bases. V gave up 4 bases and J gave up 1 base, with 18 bases separating them. The CDR3 has 17 amino acids. Germline V CDR1 and CDR2: SGHTA, FQGNSA. In DNA form, the CDR3 reads TGTGCCAGCAGCTCCCCTCCGAGGGCGGCAGGCACAGATACGCAGTATTTT. Encoded protein: CASSSPPRAAGTDTQYF.

The sample holds a few counts of this clonotype. The chain employs TRBV20-1 and TRBJ2-3; D possibly corresponds to TRBD1 (5 bases). The CDR3 has 15 residues. Trimming took off 6 bases at V and 7 bases at J, with 23 bases between the two ends. Germline-derived CDR1 and CDR2 are DFQATT and SNEGSKA (reference sequence). Here the CDR3 reads CSALSGPRTTNTQYF. CDR3 bases: TGCAGTGCACTATCCGGGCCTAGGACAACAAATACGCAGTATTTT.

The sample holds a few counts of this clonotype. The V call is TRBV6-2 or TRBV6-3, the J call TRBJ1-1; D is undetermined. The germline V and J ends were trimmed by 4 bases and 4 bases, with 19 bases remaining between them. Germline CDR1 reads MNHEY; CDR2 reads SVGEGT. The CDR3 has 16 residues. The CDR3 spells CASSSSLGREGTEAFF. For the CDR3, the DNA is TGTGCCAGCAGTTCCAGCCTTGGGCGTGAGGGCACTGAAGCTTTCTTT.

This clonotype has at least ten counts. The chain recombines TRBV7-8 with TRBJ2-3, with TRBD2 identical over 8 bases. CDR1 is SGHVS and CDR2 is FQNEAQ in the germline V gene. The CDR3 extends over 16 amino acids. Trimming cost V 4 bases and J 2 bases; bases outside gene matches: 8. The CDR3 loop is CASSSFTSGPTDTQYF. The CDR3 DNA reads TGTGCCAGCAGCTCCTTCACTAGCGGCCCCACAGATACGCAGTATTTT.

The rearrangement links TRBV12-3 or TRBV12-4 to TRBJ2-7, with TRBD1 matching over 10 bases. V lost 3 bases to trimming and J lost 8 bases; unmatched junction nucleotides: 4. CDR3 size: 13 residues. As DNA, the CDR3 is TGTGCCAGCAGTTTCGGGACAGGGGCTAAGCAGTACTTC. Encoded protein: CASSFGTGAKQYF.

This clonotype was found many times. The V and J genes are TRBV20-1 and TRBJ1-4; D remains ambiguous. Germline V lookup: CDR1 DFQATT, CDR2 SNEGSKA (reference sequence). Trimming left V 0 bases short and J 7 bases short, with 15 bases between. The CDR3 loop spans 15 amino acids. CDR3 sequence reads: CSARDLRDGVEKLFF. The DNA of the CDR3 is TGCAGTGCTAGAGATCTAAGGGATGGGGTTGAAAAACTGTTTTTT.

This clonotype turned up a few times. This sequence joins TRBV9 and TRBJ1-1, with 7 positions matching TRBD1. The CDR3 covers 15 residues. With 2 bases clipped from V and 8 bases from J, the junction kept 12 bases outside the gene matches. Germline-derived CDR1 and CDR2 are SGDLS and YYNGEE. The CDR3 loop is CASSVGYSTGLEAFF. CDR3 DNA sequence: TGTGCCAGCAGCGTGGGATATTCGACAGGGCTGGAAGCTTTCTTT.

This clonotype occurred a few times. The J gene is TRBJ2-3, the V gene TRBV29-1; a possible D gene is TRBD2 (5 bases). The CDR3 consists of 16 residues. Trimming left V 3 bases short and J 2 bases short, with 18 bases between. CDR1 SQVTM and CDR2 ANQGSEA come from the germline V gene. The CDR3, as DNA: TGCAGCGTTGATGACTATTCGCTCACCTCCACAGATACGCAGTATTTT. Amino acid sequence: CSVDDYSLTSTDTQYF.

V and J are TRBV20-1 and TRBJ2-5; D gene uncertain. There are 12 residues in the CDR3. The V gene lost 4 bases and the J gene lost 5 bases, with 11 bases spanning the gap. The germline gives CDR1 DFQATT, CDR2 SNEGSKA (reference sequence). In nucleotides, the CDR3 is TGCAGTGCTACAGTCCGAGGCGAGACCCAGTACTTC. Translation: CSATVRGETQYF.

This chain uses TRBV29-1 with TRBJ1-4; D perhaps matches TRBD1 (5 bases). Germline V gene sequence: CDR1 SQVTM, CDR2 ANQGSEA. Trimming removed 7 bases from V and 8 bases from J, with 20 bases in between. This CDR3 is built from 14 residues. CDR3 region: CSALLPGGLEKLFF. The CDR3 nucleotides read TGCAGCGCCCTTCTCCCGGGGGGTCTCGAAAAACTGTTTTTT. Full variable domain (remainder filled in from reference TRBV29-1 and TRBJ1-4): SAVISQKPSRDICQRGTSLTIQCQVDSQVTMMFWYRQQPGQSLTLIATANQGSEATYESGFVIDKFPISRPNLTFSTLTVSNMSPEDSSIYLCSALLPGGLEKLFFGSGTQLSVL.

In its sample, this clonotype was seen many times. CDR3 amino acids: CASSDFNGGSNQPQHF. CDR3 DNA sequence: TGCGCCAGCAGTGATTTTAACGGGGGAAGCAATCAGCCCCAGCATTTT. The V and J genes are TRBV10-2 and TRBJ1-5, with a tentative D call TRBD1 (5 bases). V was shortened by 3 bases and J by 1 base, with 13 bases between the two germline ends. Germline CDR1 WSHSY, CDR2 SAAADI. The CDR3 has 16 amino acids.

V usage is TRBV6-5 and J usage is TRBJ2-3; no firm D call. CDR1 and CDR2 from the germline V gene are MNHEY and SVGAGI. V was clipped by 4 bases and J by 6 bases, with 14 bases between them. The CDR3 consists of 14 residues. CDR3 in amino acids: CASSSSSVPDTQYF. CDR3 sequence (DNA): TGTGCCAGCAGTTCCTCCTCCGTGCCGGATACGCAGTATTTT.

This clonotype was seen only a few times. The genes are TRBV7-9 and TRBJ1-3; unclear D gene. The germline gives CDR1 SEHNR, CDR2 FQNEAQ (reference sequence). The V gene lost 5 bases and the J gene lost 1 base, with 6 bases spanning the gap. The CDR3 sequence is 13 residues long. CDR3 coding DNA: TGTGCCAGCAGCGCCCAGTCTGGAAACACCATATATTTT. Translation: CASSAQSGNTIYF.

The chain uses TRBV5-1 and TRBJ1-2; D is uncertain. V was pared by 0 bases and J by 4 bases, with 7 bases between. Per germline, CDR1 SGHRS and CDR2 YFSETQ. This CDR3 spans 13 amino acids. CDR3 DNA sequence: TGCGCCAGCAGCTTGGAGGTTAGCTATGGCTACACCTTC. It codes for CASSLEVSYGYTF.

The gene calls are TRBV5-1 and TRBJ2-2; TRBD2 might be the D (7 bases). This CDR3 is 16 amino acids long. Germline assignment: CDR1 SGHRS and CDR2 YFSETQ. Trimming pared 4 bases from V and 4 bases from J, leaving 17 bases between. The CDR3 DNA is TGCGCCAGCAGCCTGTTCGCGGGGGCCAGCACCGGGGAGCTGTTTTTT. Amino acids: CASSLFAGASTGELFF.

This chain joins TRBV29-1 and TRBJ1-1; perhaps TRBD1 as D (5 bases). CDR1 is SQVTM, CDR2 ANQGSEA, per germline. The CDR3 is 13 residues long. The V and J ends lost 3 bases and 10 bases respectively, with 18 bases between them. The DNA for the CDR3 is TGCAGCGTTGACGCGGGGCAGGGTACTCGAGCTTTCTTT. The encoded protein is CSVDAGQGTRAFF.

This clonotype occurred a few times. The chain joins TRBV4-3 to TRBJ1-6; D is ambiguous. CDR1 LGHNA and CDR2 YSLEER come from the germline V gene. Trimming took 3 bases from V and 10 from J, leaving 10 bases between them. This CDR3 is 13 amino acids long. DNA of the CDR3: TGCGCCAGCAGCCAGGGTTTTAGCTCACCCCTCCACTTT. It translates to CASSQGFSSPLHF.

The V call is TRBV25-1, the J call TRBJ2-3; 7 bases are shared with TRBD2. Germline CDR1 MGHDK, CDR2 SYGVNS. This CDR3 is 14 amino acids long. Trimming removed 4 bases from V and 4 bases from J; junction bases left unmatched: 5. The CDR3: CASSARTRPDTQYF. Here the CDR3 DNA reads TGTGCCAGCAGTGCGCGGACTAGGCCAGATACGCAGTATTTT.

This clonotype was detected a few times. V usage is TRBV9 and J usage is TRBJ1-4; no firm D call. Germline V gene sequence: CDR1 SGDLS, CDR2 YYNGEE. V dropped 3 bases and J dropped 7 bases, with 10 bases sitting between them. The CDR3 covers 13 residues. The CDR3 is CASSGRTGEKLFF. The CDR3 DNA sequence: TGTGCCAGCAGCGGACGGACCGGTGAAAAACTGTTTTTT.

This clonotype was counted at least ten times. This chain connects TRBV29-1 to TRBJ1-5; 7 bases map to TRBD1. V gave up 4 bases and J gave up 1 base; unmatched junction bases: 1. The length of the CDR3 is 13 residues. Germline V gives CDR1 SQVTM, CDR2 ANQGSEA. CDR3 sequence (DNA): TGCAGCGTTGGACAGGGAAGCAATCAGCCCCAGCATTTT. It encodes CSVGQGSNQPQHF.